A single T cell receptor (beta chain) is shown here with its context. The sample originates from a study of blood T cell repertoires in COVID-19. TCRdb's copy holds only in-frame clones and misses some; the assay was immunoSEQ multiplex PCR. The profile shows about 70,000 clones, roughly 90% of them singletons. The germline CDR1 and CDR2 sequences are MNHEY and SVGAGI. V was cut by 2 bases and J by 4 bases, with 12 bases left in between. The CDR3 consists of 15 residues. Sequencing was done on a sample of peripheral blood. The chain carries TRBV6-5 and TRBJ1-3, with D possibly matching TRBD1 (6 bases). The TCR comes from a man aged 50 to 60 with acute or convalescent COVID-19. The CDR3 region has the DNA TGTGCCAGCAGTTACGCCGGGACAAAGGGAAACACCATATATTTT. As protein: CASSYAGTKGNTIYF.